Described below is a single TCR beta chain sequence and its context. This sample was included in a study of patients and donors after allogeneic stem cell transplantation. In TCRdb, the RT-PCR reads were re-called with MiXCR into one record per CDR3 protein. Of approximately 88,000 distinct CDR3 sequences in the sample, approximately 5% were seen once. From germline, CDR1 is LGHDT and CDR2 YNNKEL (reference sequence). The CDR3 is 12 residues long. V gave up 3 bases and J gave up 5 bases, with 7 bases separating them. The chain recombines TRBV3-1 with TRBJ2-5; D might be TRBD2 (5 bases). This TCR came from a human donor who was either an allogeneic HSCT recipient or a stem cell or donor lymphocyte infusion donor (not recorded which). It is not recorded whose cells these are; they may come from a transplant donor. Sample: blood, either unsorted or a sorted T cell fraction (not recorded which). The CDR3: CASSHSEETQYF. In DNA, the CDR3 is TGTGCCAGCAGCCATAGCGAGGAGACCCAGTACTTC.